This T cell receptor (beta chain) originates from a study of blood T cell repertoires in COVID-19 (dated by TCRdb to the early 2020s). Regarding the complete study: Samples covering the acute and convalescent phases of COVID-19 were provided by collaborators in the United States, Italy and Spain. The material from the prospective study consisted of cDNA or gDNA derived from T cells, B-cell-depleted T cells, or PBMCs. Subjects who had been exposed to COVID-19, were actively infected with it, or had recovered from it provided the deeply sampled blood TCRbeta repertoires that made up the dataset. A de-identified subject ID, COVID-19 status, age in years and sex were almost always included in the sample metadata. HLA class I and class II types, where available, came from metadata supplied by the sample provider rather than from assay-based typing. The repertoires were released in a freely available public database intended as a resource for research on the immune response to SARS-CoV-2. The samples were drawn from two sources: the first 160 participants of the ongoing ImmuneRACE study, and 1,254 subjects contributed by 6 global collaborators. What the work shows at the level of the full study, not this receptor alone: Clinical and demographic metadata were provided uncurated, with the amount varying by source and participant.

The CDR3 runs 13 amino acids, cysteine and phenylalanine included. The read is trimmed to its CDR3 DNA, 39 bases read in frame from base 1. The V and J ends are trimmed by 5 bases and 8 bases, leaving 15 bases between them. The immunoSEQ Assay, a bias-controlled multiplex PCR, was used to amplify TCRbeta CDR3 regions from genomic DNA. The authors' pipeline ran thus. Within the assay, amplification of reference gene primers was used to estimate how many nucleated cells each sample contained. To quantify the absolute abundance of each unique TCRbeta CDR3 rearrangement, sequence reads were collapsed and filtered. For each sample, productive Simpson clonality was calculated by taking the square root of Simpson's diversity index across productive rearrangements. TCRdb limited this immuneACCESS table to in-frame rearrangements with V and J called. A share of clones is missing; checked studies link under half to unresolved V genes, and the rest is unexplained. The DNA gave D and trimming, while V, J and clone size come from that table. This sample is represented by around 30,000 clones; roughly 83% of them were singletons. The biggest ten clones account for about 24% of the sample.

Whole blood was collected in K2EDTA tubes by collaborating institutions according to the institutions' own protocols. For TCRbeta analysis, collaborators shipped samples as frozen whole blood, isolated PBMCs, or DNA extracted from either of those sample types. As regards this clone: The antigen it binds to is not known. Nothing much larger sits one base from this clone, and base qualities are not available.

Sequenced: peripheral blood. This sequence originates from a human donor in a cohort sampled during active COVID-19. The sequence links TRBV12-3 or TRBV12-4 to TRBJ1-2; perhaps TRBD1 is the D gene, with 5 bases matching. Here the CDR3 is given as CASSPMTVRGYTF. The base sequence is TGTGCCAGCAGTCCTATGACAGTTAGGGGCTACACCTTC.